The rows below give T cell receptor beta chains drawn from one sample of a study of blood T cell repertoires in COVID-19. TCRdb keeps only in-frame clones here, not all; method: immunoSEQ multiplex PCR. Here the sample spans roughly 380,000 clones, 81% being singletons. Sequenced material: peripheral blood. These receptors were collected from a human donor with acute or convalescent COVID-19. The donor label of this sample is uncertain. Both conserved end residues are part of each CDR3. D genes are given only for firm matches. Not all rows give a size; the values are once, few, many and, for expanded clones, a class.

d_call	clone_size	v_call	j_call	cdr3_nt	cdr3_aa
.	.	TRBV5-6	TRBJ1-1	TGTGCCAGCAGCTTGCGAGGGCTCCTAGAAGCTTTCTTT	CASSLRGLLEAFF
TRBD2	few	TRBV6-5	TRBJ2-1	TGTGCCAGCAGTTACTCCCCGGGACTAGCGGGGAATGAGCAGTTCTTC	CASSYSPGLAGNEQFF
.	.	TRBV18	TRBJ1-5	TGTGCCAGCTCACCATCAGGAGGGTACAATCAGCCCCAGCATTTT	CASSPSGGYNQPQHF
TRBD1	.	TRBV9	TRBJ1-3	TGTGCCAGCAGCGGCGACAGGGCCTCTGGAAACACCATATATTTT	CASSGDRASGNTIYF
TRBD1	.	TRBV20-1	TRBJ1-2	TGCAGTGCTAGTCCCGGCAGGGGGCAGAAAGGCTACACCTTC	CSASPGRGQKGYTF
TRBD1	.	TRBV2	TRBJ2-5	TGTGCCAGCAGGCCATCCGGGACAGCAGAAGAGACCCAGTACTTC	CASRPSGTAEETQYF
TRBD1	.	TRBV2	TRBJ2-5	TGTGCCAGCAGGGTTGACAGGGGGGACCAGTACTTC	CASRVDRGDQYF
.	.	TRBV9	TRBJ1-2	TGTGCCAGCAGCGTAGTAGGCTCGGGGGTTGGTTTAGGCTACACCTTC	CASSVVGSGVGLGYTF
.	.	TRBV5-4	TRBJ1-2	TGTGCCAGCAGCTCCCCTGACAGTATAAGCTATGGCTACACCTTC	CASSSPDSISYGYTF
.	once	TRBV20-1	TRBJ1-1	TGCAGTGCTAGAGATCTGGGGAGAGCTTTCTTT	CSARDLGRAFF
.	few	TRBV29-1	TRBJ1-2	TGCAGCGTTGACAGGCGCCGGGGGAGAGTAGGCTACACCTTC	CSVDRRRGRVGYTF
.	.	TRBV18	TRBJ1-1	TGTGCCAGCTCAATAGACATTAACACTGAAGCTTTCTTT	CASSIDINTEAFF
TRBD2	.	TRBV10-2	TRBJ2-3	TGCGCCAGCAGTGAGTCCCCTAGCGGATCGTTTAGCACAGATACGCAGTATTTT	CASSESPSGSFSTDTQYF
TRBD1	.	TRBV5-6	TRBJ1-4	TGTGCCAGCAGCTTCAAACAGGGGGTTGATGAAAAACTGTTTTTT	CASSFKQGVDEKLFF